This T cell receptor beta chain was identified in a study of blood T cell repertoires in COVID-19. Germline V CDR1 and CDR2: SGHTA, FQGNSA. The CDR3 is 16 amino acids. After removal of 0 bases from V and 4 bases from J, the junction contained 8 bases not matched to a gene. Per the authors' pipeline: From reference gene primer amplification, estimates of nucleated cell counts were derived. Data came from immunoSEQ multiplex PCR; TCRdb stores just in-frame clones and leaves some out. From that table come the V and J calls and clone size; the DNA was used to work out D and trimming. In the table there are roughly 150,000 clones, 80% of which are singletons.

The source is a man in his sixties with acute or convalescent COVID-19. J is TRBJ1-2 and V is TRBV7-2; 7 nucleotides agree with TRBD1. The sequencing sample was made of peripheral blood. The CDR3 DNA reads TGTGCCAGCAGCTTAGCCGGGACAGATAGTATCTATGGCTACACCTTC. It encodes CASSLAGTDSIYGYTF.